This T cell receptor (beta chain) was profiled in a study of control samples from healthy donors and cancer patients. This clone was detected only once. Assay used: immunoSEQ multiplex PCR; TCRdb lists only in-frame clones, some missing. The sample records approximately 130,000 clones, around nine tenths being singletons. Sample: blood. The TCR originated in a man aged 35-49 years in good health.

This chain's CDR3 is CASSTDHGNYGYTF. The CDR3 region has the DNA TGTGCCAGCAGCACCGACCACGGTAACTATGGCTACACCTTC. The chain employs TRBV7-2 and TRBJ1-2; D gene uncertain. Trimming pared 5 bases from V and 1 base from J, leaving 11 bases between. CDR1 is SGHTA, CDR2 FQGNSA, per germline. The CDR3 is 14 amino acids.